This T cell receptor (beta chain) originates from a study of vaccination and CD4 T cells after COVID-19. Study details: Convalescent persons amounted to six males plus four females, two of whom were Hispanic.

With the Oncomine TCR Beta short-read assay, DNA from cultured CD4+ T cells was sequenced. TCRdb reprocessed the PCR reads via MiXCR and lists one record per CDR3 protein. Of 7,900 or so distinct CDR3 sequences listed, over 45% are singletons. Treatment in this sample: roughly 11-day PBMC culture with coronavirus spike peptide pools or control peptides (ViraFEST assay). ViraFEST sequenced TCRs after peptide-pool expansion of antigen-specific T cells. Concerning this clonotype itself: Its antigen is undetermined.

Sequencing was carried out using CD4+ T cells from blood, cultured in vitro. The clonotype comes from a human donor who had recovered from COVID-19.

Here the CDR3 DNA reads TGTGCCAGCAGCCCGAGGACGGGGCCAGGGTCACCCCTCCACTTT. Translated: CASSPRTGPGSPLHF. The chain uses TRBV11-3 and TRBJ1-6, with D perhaps TRBD1 (5 bases). V dropped 5 bases and J dropped 10 bases, with 18 bases sitting between them. The CDR3 consists of 15 residues. Germline CDR1 SGHNT, CDR2 YENEEA. Complete variable domain (other parts from reference TRBV11-3 and TRBJ1-6): EAGVVQSPRYKIIEKKQPVAFWCNPISGHNTLYWYLQNLGQGPELLIRYENEEAVDDSQLPKDRFSAERLKGVDSTLKIQPAELGDSAVYLCASSPRTGPGSPLHFGNGTRLTVT.